The next 21 T cell receptor beta chains were all read from a single sample in a study of CD8+ T cells in alopecia areata. The sequencing template was cDNA reverse transcribed from extracted RNA. Produced via immunoSEQ multiplex PCR; TCRdb's table is partial and in-frame only. The repertoire holds around 120,000 clones, with roughly 50% as singletons. The sample was NKG2D-low CD8+ T cells sorted from blood. The source is a human donor with alopecia areata.

This clone was counted only a few times. V usage is TRBV29-1 and J usage is TRBJ2-3; TRBD2 matches 8 bases. The CDR3 covers 15 residues. Germline V CDR1 and CDR2: SQVTM, ANQGSEA. J gave up 2 bases and V 2 bases, and 6 bases lay outside the gene matches. The CDR3 reads CSVEILAEYTDTQYF. In DNA form, the CDR3 reads TGCAGCGTTGAAATACTAGCGGAATACACAGATACGCAGTATTTT.

On this clone itself: One end of the junction varies from germline; a read error may be responsible. The same CDR3 also results from other DNA sequences found in this sample. DNA for the CDR3: TGCAGCGTGGAAGGGAACACCGGGGAGCTGTTTTTT. Translated: CSVEGNTGELFF. The rearrangement uses TRBV29-1 and TRBJ2-2; D is unresolved. The CDR3 has 12 residues. Germline V gene sequence: CDR1 SQVTM, CDR2 ANQGSEA.

CDR3 DNA sequence: TGTGCCAGCAGGTCGACATTCGCCCCCCACGAGCAGTACTTC. This gives the protein CASRSTFAPHEQYF. The chain combines TRBV2 with TRBJ2-7, with D unresolved. Germline V gives CDR1 SNHLY, CDR2 FYNNEI. This CDR3 has 14 amino acids. The V end lost 6 bases, the J end lost 5 bases, and 17 bases lay between the germline ends.

This chain joins TRBV5-6 and TRBJ2-1; 8 positions agree with TRBD2. CDR1 is SGHDT and CDR2 is YYEEEE in the germline V gene. The CDR3 runs to 15 residues. J was trimmed by 6 bases and V by 0 bases; bases with no gene match: 5. CDR3 in amino acids: CASSLALAGGNEQFF. The CDR3 DNA sequence: TGTGCCAGCAGCTTGGCCCTAGCGGGCGGCAATGAGCAGTTCTTC.

This clone was seen more than once but under ten times. This chain links TRBV7-9 with TRBJ2-5, with a possible D match to TRBD2 (7 bases). The V end lost 6 bases, the J end lost 1 base, and 15 bases lay between the germline ends. This CDR3 contains 15 residues. The germline V gene encodes CDR1 SEHNR and CDR2 FQNEAQ (reference sequence). Written as DNA, the CDR3 is TGTGCCAGCAGACAGGGAGGGGGGACCCAAGAGACCCAGTACTTC. Its protein product is CASRQGGGTQETQYF.

V usage is TRBV4-1 and J usage is TRBJ2-7; possibly TRBD1 for D (5 bases). CDR1 MGHRA and CDR2 YSYEKL come from the germline V gene. V lost 1 base to trimming and J lost 6 bases, with 7 bases between them. The CDR3 loop spans 12 amino acids. Here the CDR3 reads CASSQAQGEQYF. The CDR3 bases are TGCGCCAGCAGCCAAGCGCAGGGCGAGCAGTACTTC.

The V gene is TRBV28, the J gene TRBJ2-5, with D possibly TRBD2 on 5 matching bases. Germline V gene data show CDR1 as MDHEN and CDR2 as SYDVKM. The V and J ends lost 5 bases and 2 bases respectively, with 15 bases between them. The CDR3 is 15 residues long. This CDR3 is CASSPGGELQETQYF. DNA of the CDR3: TGTGCCAGCAGTCCGGGTGGGGAGCTTCAAGAGACCCAGTACTTC.

The rearrangement uses TRBV18 and TRBJ2-1; perhaps TRBD2 as D (7 bases). Trimming stripped 3 bases from V and 0 bases from J, with 24 bases between. Germline values: CDR1 KGHSH, CDR2 LQKENI. This CDR3 is built from 20 residues. CDR3 sequence: CASSPGASGRTPPSYNEQFF. CDR3 bases: TGTGCCAGCTCACCGGGGGCTAGCGGCCGTACCCCTCCCTCCTACAATGAGCAGTTCTTC.

The chain recombines TRBV4-3 with TRBJ2-6; D is unclear. The CDR3 has 18 amino acids. From germline, CDR1 is LGHNA and CDR2 YSLEER. CDR3 DNA sequence: TGCACCCCCGCGGAAAAGGTCGTGGTTGGAGCTGGGGCCAACGTCCTGACTTTC. This gives the protein CTPAEKVVVGAGANVLTF.

This clone has only a few counts. The chain employs TRBV21-1 and TRBJ2-7; TRBD2, the table's D call, lacks a check against the DNA. TRBV21-1 is a recognized pseudogene. This CDR3 contains 14 residues. CDR3 bases: TGTGCCAGCACTCTAAGGCGGGGCTACTACGAGCAGTACTTC. Encoded protein: CASTLRRGYYEQYF.

CDR3 in amino acids: CASSEPTGTSYEQYF. CDR3 coding DNA: TGTGCCAGCAGTGAACCGACAGGGACCTCCTACGAGCAGTACTTC. The V gene is TRBV6-1, the J gene TRBJ2-7, with 7 bases matching TRBD1. CDR3 length equals 15 residues. Losses at the gene ends were 2 bases for V and 0 bases for J; bases not matched to a gene: 4. Germline loops: CDR1 MNHNS, CDR2 SASEGT.

The gene calls are TRBV7-8 and TRBJ2-2; 7 positions agree with TRBD2. Germline CDR1 reads SGHVS; CDR2 reads FQNEAQ. The trim removed 6 bases at V and 3 bases at J, leaving 4 bases unmatched. The CDR3 totals 14 residues. The DNA of the CDR3 is TGTGCCAGCAGGCGGGAGATCGACACCGGGGAGCTGTTTTTT. Protein: CASRREIDTGELFF.

The V call is TRBV25-1, the J call TRBJ1-2; D is ambiguous. V gave up 7 bases and J gave up 3 bases, with 12 bases separating them. This CDR3 region has 13 residues. Germline loops: CDR1 MGHDK, CDR2 SYGVNS. The chain's CDR3 is CASTLDGDYGYTF. As DNA, the CDR3 is TGTGCCAGCACCCTGGACGGGGACTATGGCTACACCTTC.

J is TRBJ2-1 and V is TRBV2; D not resolved. This CDR3 has 16 residues. The germline CDR1 and CDR2 sequences are SNHLY and FYNNEI. The V gene lost 5 bases and the J gene lost 2 bases, with 16 bases spanning the gap. CDR3 sequence (DNA): TGTGCCAGCAGTCTCCTAAGAGAAAGACCCTACAATGAGCAGTTCTTC. This gives the protein CASSLLRERPYNEQFF.

This clone has just a few counts. The rearrangement joins TRBV29-1 to TRBJ2-2; D gene uncertain. V lost 0 bases and J 7 bases, leaving 12 bases between the germline ends. CDR3 length equals 14 residues. Germline CDR1 reads SQVTM; CDR2 reads ANQGSEA. The CDR3 spells CSVEDHSRGGELFF. CDR3 sequence (DNA): TGCAGCGTTGAAGATCATTCGCGAGGCGGGGAGCTGTTTTTT.

On this clone: Other nucleotide sequences in the sample specify the same CDR3. The chain recombines TRBV30 with TRBJ2-7; 8 bases align to TRBD2. The CDR3 has 15 residues. Germline-derived CDR1 and CDR2 are GTSNPN and SVGIG (reference sequence). J gave up 2 bases and V 4 bases, and 10 bases lay outside the gene matches. The CDR3: CAWKALAGQPYEQYF. As DNA, the CDR3 is TGTGCCTGGAAGGCCTTAGCGGGGCAGCCCTACGAGCAGTACTTC. Variable domain in full (rest from reference TRBV30 and TRBJ2-7): SQTIHQWPATLVQPVGSPLSLECTVEGTSNPNLYWYRQAAGRGLQLLFYSVGIGQISSEVPQNLSASRPQDRQFILSSKKLLLSDSGFYLCAWKALAGQPYEQYFGPGTRLTVT.

Only a few counts were recorded for this clone. The chain links TRBV7-9 to TRBJ1-1, with unresolved D. V dropped 4 bases and J dropped 7 bases, with 16 bases sitting between them. Germline V gives CDR1 SEHNR, CDR2 FQNEAQ (reference sequence). There are 14 residues in the CDR3. The CDR3 coding sequence is TGTGCCAGCAGCTCTCCTGTTCTTCAAAATGAAGCTTTCTTT. Translation gives CASSSPVLQNEAFF.

The chain uses TRBV15 and TRBJ2-1; 9 positions agree with TRBD1. Trimming took 2 bases from V and 8 from J; bases not matched to a gene: 7. The CDR3 length is 15 residues. Germline CDR1 and CDR2: LNHNV and YYDKDF (reference sequence). The CDR3 bases are TGTGCCACCAGCAGACCGGGACAGGGAGATTATGAGCAGTTCTTC. Translating gives CATSRPGQGDYEQFF. Combining the CDR3 with reference TRBV15 and TRBJ2-1 gives the whole variable domain DAMVIQNPRYQVTQFGKPVTLSCSQTLNHNVMYWYQQKSSQAPKLLFHYYDKDFNNEADTPDNFQSRRPNTSFCFLDIRSPGLGDTAMYLCATSRPGQGDYEQFFGPGTRLTVL.

This clone has a handful of counts. The chain has TRBV29-1 and TRBJ2-1; either TRBD1 or TRBD2 may fit D (5 bases each). The length of the CDR3 is 13 residues. Germline V lookup: CDR1 SQVTM, CDR2 ANQGSEA. The ends were cut back, 5 bases at V and 7 bases at J, with 15 bases in the middle. In DNA, the CDR3 is TGCAGCGTTCTGGGGGACCCTGAAAATGAGCAGTTCTTC. This codes for CSVLGDPENEQFF.

The chain carries TRBV27 and TRBJ2-1; D call uncertain. CDR3 size: 11 residues. The germline V gene encodes CDR1 MNHEY and CDR2 SMNVEV (reference sequence). V gave up 3 bases and J gave up 6 bases, with 3 bases separating them. The CDR3 sequence is CASSLANEQFF. Here the CDR3 DNA reads TGTGCCAGCAGTTTGGCCAATGAGCAGTTCTTC.

The J gene is TRBJ2-3, the V gene TRBV29-1, with D possibly called TRBD1 or TRBD2 (6 bases each). Germline V CDR1 and CDR2: SQVTM, ANQGSEA. With 2 bases removed from V and 1 base from J, the gap between germline ends came to 19 bases. The CDR3 length is 17 residues. The CDR3 loop is CSVEPIEGGTGTDTQYF. Written as DNA, the CDR3 is TGCAGCGTTGAACCTATAGAGGGGGGCACGGGCACAGATACGCAGTATTTT.